Here is one TCR beta chain with its context. Its antigen is not identified. PCR amplification relied on 60 Vbeta primers (plus 13 Jbeta primers). Produced via immunoSEQ multiplex PCR; TCRdb's table is partial and in-frame only. The sample carries about 130,000 clones, about 86% recorded once. This sample was included in a study of cytomegalovirus exposure and HLA in healthy donors. General study results and limits: DRB1 had the most TCR associations and HLA-C the fewest, a later analysis found, with rates varying by HLA locus. According to a later analysis, donors in an Asian-associated ancestry cluster reportedly had fewer N-insertions than the roughly 640-donor mean. Cytomegalovirus association was listed for around 170 TCR beta chains.

CDR1 is LGHNA and CDR2 is YSLEER in the germline V gene. Trimming cost V 2 bases and J 5 bases; bases outside gene matches: 6. CDR3 length equals 15 residues. Material for sequencing was PBMCs. The clonotype originates from a woman in her 30s in good health and CMV-seronegative. V is TRBV4-3 and J is TRBJ2-7, with 10 nucleotides matching TRBD1. Written as DNA, the CDR3 is TGCGCCAGCAGCCAAACTTCCGGGACAGGGGACGAGCAGTACTTC. Amino acid sequence: CASSQTSGTGDEQYF.